Listed below are T cell receptor beta chains from one sample, sequenced in a study of somatic mutations in cytotoxic T cells in rheumatoid arthritis. The method was immunoSEQ multiplex PCR; TCRdb's version includes in-frame clones alone and lacks a portion of them. The sample has some 20,000 clones, under 85% seen once. The sequencing input was CD8+ T cells sorted from blood. Receptor source: an adult with rheumatoid arthritis. CDR3s include the opening cysteine and the closing phenylalanine or tryptophan. The D gene is left open where the match is weak. Not every row has a clone size; where given, it reads once, few, many or a size class.

TRBV27	TRBD2	NA	TRBJ2-1	CASRGGIPYNEQFF	TGTGCCAGCAGGGGAGGGATACCCTACAATGAGCAGTTCTTC
TRBV13	TRBD1	NA	TRBJ2-7	CASSIGTGGAYEQYF	TGTGCCAGCAGCATTGGGACAGGGGGGGCCTACGAGCAGTACTTC
TRBV28	TRBD2	NA	TRBJ2-1	CASSPLGLAGGRHEQFF	TGTGCCAGCAGTCCCCTAGGGCTAGCGGGGGGCCGTCATGAGCAGTTCTTC
TRBV29-1	NA	few	TRBJ2-1	CSVESAASQQFF	TGCAGCGTTGAGTCCGCGGCCTCGCAGCAGTTCTTC
TRBV25-1	NA	NA	TRBJ2-2	CASSESHLAGPVPGELFF	TGTGCCAGCAGTGAATCCCATTTGGCGGGGCCCGTCCCCGGGGAGCTGTTTTTT
TRBV7-9	NA	few	TRBJ2-7	CASSSVRAEQYF	TGTGCCAGCAGTTCGGTGAGGGCTGAGCAGTACTTC
TRBV7-9	NA	NA	TRBJ1-4	CASSPGIMTELTNEKLFF	TGTGCCAGCAGCCCAGGGATAATGACGGAACTAACTAATGAAAAACTGTTTTTT
TRBV11-3	TRBD2	once	TRBJ2-1	CASSLKLAGNEQFF	TGTGCCAGCAGCTTAAAACTAGCGGGCAATGAGCAGTTCTTC
TRBV6-1	TRBD1	few	TRBJ2-4	CASSERGRSDIQYF	TGTGCCAGCAGTGAGAGGGGGCGCAGCGACATTCAGTACTTC
TRBV7-6	NA	NA	TRBJ2-7	CASSPQAGPVPYEQYF	TGTGCCAGCAGCCCCCAGGCGGGACCCGTCCCCTACGAGCAGTACTTC
TRBV4-3	TRBD1	NA	TRBJ2-7	CASSWTGNYEQYF	TGCGCCAGCAGCTGGACAGGCAACTACGAGCAGTACTTC
TRBV5-8	NA	NA	TRBJ2-2	CASSARDGTNTGELFF	TGTGCCAGCAGCGCAAGGGACGGCACGAACACCGGGGAGCTGTTTTTT